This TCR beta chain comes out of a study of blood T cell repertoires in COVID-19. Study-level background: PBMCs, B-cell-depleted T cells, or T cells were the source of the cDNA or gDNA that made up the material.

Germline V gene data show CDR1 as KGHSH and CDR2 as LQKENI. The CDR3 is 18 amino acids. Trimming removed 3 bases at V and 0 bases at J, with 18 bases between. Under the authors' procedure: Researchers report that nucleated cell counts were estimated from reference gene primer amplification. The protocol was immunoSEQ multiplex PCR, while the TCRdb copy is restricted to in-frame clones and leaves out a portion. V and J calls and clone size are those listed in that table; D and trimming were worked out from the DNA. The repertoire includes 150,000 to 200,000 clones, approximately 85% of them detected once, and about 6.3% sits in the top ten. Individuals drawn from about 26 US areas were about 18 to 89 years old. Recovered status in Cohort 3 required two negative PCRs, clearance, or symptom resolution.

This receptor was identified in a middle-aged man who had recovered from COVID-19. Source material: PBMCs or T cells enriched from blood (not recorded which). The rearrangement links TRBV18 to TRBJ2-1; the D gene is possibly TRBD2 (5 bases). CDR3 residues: CASSPWTSPESSYNEQFF. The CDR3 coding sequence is TGTGCCAGCTCACCTTGGACTTCCCCTGAGAGCTCCTACAATGAGCAGTTCTTC.